Below are 27 T cell receptor beta chains sequenced from a single sample in a study of T-cell memory formation after mild COVID-19. From the 5' RACE reads, TCRdb called clonotypes with MiXCR, one entry per CDR3 protein. The sample holds 300,000 to 400,000 distinct CDR3 sequences; around 13% are singletons and the top ten take around a fifth. The sample was PBMCs or a T cell subset sorted from them (not recorded which). Receptors originate from a man between 18 and 35 years old who had mild COVID-19 (a few samples of this study predate the infection). Cell type and time point are not known.

The V and J genes are TRBV6-5 and TRBJ2-7; 7 bases match TRBD1. The CDR3 extends over 14 amino acids. Germline loops: CDR1 MNHEY, CDR2 SVGAGI. V trimming: 6 bases; J trimming: 1 base; junction bases outside the gene matches: 6. The CDR3 here is CASRAAGGSYEQYF. The DNA for the CDR3 is TGTGCCAGCAGGGCCGCAGGGGGTTCCTACGAGCAGTACTTC.

This clonotype was seen ten or more times. The V and J genes are TRBV18 and TRBJ1-5; D may be TRBD1 (6 bases). Per the germline V gene, CDR1 is KGHSH and CDR2 is LQKENI. Trimming left V 2 bases short and J 0 bases short, with 11 bases between. The CDR3 spans 16 residues. The CDR3: CASSPMGAHSNQPQHF. In nucleotides, the CDR3 is TGTGCCAGCTCACCAATGGGGGCACATAGCAATCAGCCCCAGCATTTT.

This sequence joins TRBV5-1 and TRBJ2-3; D not certain. CDR1 and CDR2 (germline): SGHRS, YFSETQ. The CDR3 runs 12 residues. V lost 5 bases to trimming and J lost 4 bases, with 8 bases between them. The CDR3 spells CASRQTSDTQYF. The CDR3 bases are TGCGCCAGCAGGCAGACGTCAGATACGCAGTATTTT.

This clonotype was counted ten times or more. The V call is TRBV12-3 or TRBV12-4, the J call TRBJ1-5; D is undetermined. V lost 6 bases and J lost 4, with 7 bases in between. The CDR3 sequence is 12 residues long. CDR3 amino acids: CASSLPNQPQHF. The CDR3 DNA follows: TGTGCCAGCAGCCTACCGAATCAGCCCCAGCATTTT.

This clonotype was counted at least ten times. CDR3 DNA sequence: TGCGCCAGCAGCCAAGCTGGGACAGCTAATGAAAAACTGTTTTTT. Translating gives CASSQAGTANEKLFF. The V call is TRBV4-1, the J call TRBJ1-4; 7 bases align to TRBD1. Germline assignment: CDR1 MGHRA and CDR2 YSYEKL. The CDR3 covers 15 residues. V lost 1 base, J lost 3 bases, and 2 bases stayed unmatched.

This clonotype came up a few times. The V call is TRBV12-3 or TRBV12-4, the J call TRBJ2-5, with D hard to call. CDR3 size: 14 residues. Trimming took off 6 bases at V and 7 bases at J, with 18 bases between the two ends. Here the CDR3 reads CASSLERPPGTQYF. The CDR3 DNA follows: TGTGCCAGCAGCCTTGAGAGGCCGCCGGGGACCCAGTACTTC.

The genes are TRBV7-9 and TRBJ2-3; D perhaps matches TRBD2 (5 bases). Trimming took 6 bases from V and 1 from J, leaving 8 bases between them. The CDR3 runs to 13 residues. Germline assignment: CDR1 SEHNR and CDR2 FQNEAQ (reference sequence). This CDR3 is CASSTSGTDTQYF. CDR3 sequence (DNA): TGTGCCAGCAGTACTAGTGGCACAGATACGCAGTATTTT.

The rearrangement links TRBV20-1 to TRBJ2-6; D perhaps matches TRBD1 (5 bases). Germline CDR1 reads DFQATT; CDR2 reads SNEGSKA (reference sequence). CDR3 length: 16 amino acids. The V end lost 3 bases, the J end lost 2 bases, and 14 bases lay between the germline ends. In nucleotides, the CDR3 is TGCAGTGCTAGTAACATTGTAGGGGCTGGGGCCAACGTCCTGACTTTC. Translating it yields CSASNIVGAGANVLTF.

The chain recombines TRBV3-1 with TRBJ1-4, with 8 bases fitting TRBD1. Looked up from germline, CDR1 is LGHDT and CDR2 is YNNKEL (reference sequence). The CDR3 runs to 16 residues. The J segment lost 5 bases and the V segment lost 4 bases, leaving 9 bases of the junction unmatched. The CDR3 DNA is TGTGCCAGCAGCCTCCTAGGACAGGGAAAGAATGAAAAACTGTTTTTT. It is translated as CASSLLGQGKNEKLFF.

This chain links TRBV2 with TRBJ1-5, with a tentative D call TRBD1 (6 bases). This CDR3 is built from 14 residues. The germline CDR1 and CDR2 sequences are SNHLY and FYNNEI. The V end was cut by 3 bases, the J end by 7 bases, with 13 bases between. This CDR3 is CASSEDRPEQPQHF. The CDR3 nucleotides are TGTGCCAGCAGTGAGGACAGACCGGAGCAGCCCCAGCATTTT.

In its sample, this clonotype was seen a few times. The CDR3 loop reads CASRRLATVTDTQYF. The CDR3 bases are TGTGCCAGCAGAAGACTAGCAACCGTCACAGATACGCAGTATTTT. This chain joins TRBV6-6 and TRBJ2-3; 7 bases match TRBD2. J gave up 2 bases and V 6 bases, and 8 bases lay outside the gene matches. The CDR3 length is 15 residues. Per the germline V gene, CDR1 is MNHNY and CDR2 is SVGAGI (reference sequence).

Only a few counts were recorded for this clonotype. The rearrangement uses TRBV28 and TRBJ1-1; the D is unclear. The CDR3 totals 10 residues. Germline CDR1 reads MDHEN; CDR2 reads SYDVKM. The germline V and J ends were trimmed by 8 bases and 11 bases, with 12 bases remaining between them. The CDR3 is CASGRSSAFF. CDR3 nucleotides: TGTGCCAGCGGGCGGAGTTCTGCTTTCTTT.

This clonotype was observed at least ten times. The rearrangement uses TRBV12-3 or TRBV12-4 and TRBJ2-3; 7 nucleotides align to TRBD1. Trimming took 6 bases from V and 0 from J; bases not matched to a gene: 6. The CDR3 totals 15 residues. CDR3 in amino acids: CASSPRGSSTDTQYF. The CDR3 DNA is TGTGCCAGCAGCCCCAGGGGGTCTAGCACAGATACGCAGTATTTT.

This chain's CDR3 is CASSYTDRGEEKLFF. CDR3 nucleotide sequence: TGTGCCAGCAGTTACACAGACAGGGGGGAAGAAAAACTGTTTTTT. The chain uses TRBV6-5 and TRBJ1-4; 9 bases map to TRBD1. This CDR3 comprises 15 residues. J lost 8 bases, V lost 2 bases, and 6 bases had no gene match. From germline, CDR1 is MNHEY and CDR2 SVGAGI.

Here the CDR3 reads CATSDSSGGSKETQYF. The CDR3 DNA sequence: TGTGCCACCAGTGATTCTAGCGGGGGATCAAAAGAGACCCAGTACTTC. This chain connects TRBV24-1 to TRBJ2-5; 10 bases fit TRBD2. CDR1 and CDR2 (germline): KGHDR, SFDVKD. The junction had 5 bases not matched to a gene; V was cut back by 2 bases and J by 3 bases. CDR3 length: 16 amino acids.

This clonotype was detected ten times or more. The chain uses TRBV7-2 and TRBJ2-2, with D hard to call. This CDR3 has 14 residues. V was trimmed by 4 bases and J by 0 bases, leaving 6 bases between them. From germline, CDR1 is SGHTA and CDR2 FQGNSA. CDR3 coding DNA: TGTGCCAGCAGCTCCGACGCGAACACCGGGGAGCTGTTTTTT. This codes for CASSSDANTGELFF.

The genes are TRBV7-9 and TRBJ1-4; a possible D gene is TRBD1 (5 bases). Germline assignment: CDR1 SEHNR and CDR2 FQNEAQ (reference sequence). The CDR3 length is 15 residues. Trimming shortened V by 3 bases and J by 7 bases, and 15 bases separated the two germline ends. The chain's CDR3 is CASSLPGTSVEKLFF. The CDR3 nucleotides are TGTGCCAGCAGCTTGCCCGGGACCTCGGTTGAAAAACTGTTTTTT.

The chain carries TRBV11-2 and TRBJ2-5, with D perhaps given as TRBD1 or TRBD2 (5 bases each). V gave up 1 base and J gave up 7 bases, with 10 bases separating them. From germline, CDR1 is SGHAT and CDR2 FQNNGV. The CDR3 is made up of 13 amino acids. CDR3 amino acids: CASSLGARGTQYF. CDR3 DNA sequence: TGTGCCAGCAGCTTAGGGGCGAGGGGGACCCAGTACTTC.

The J gene is TRBJ1-2, the V gene TRBV12-5; the D gene is possibly TRBD1 (6 bases). V gave up 5 bases and J gave up 6 bases, with 22 bases separating them. This CDR3 contains 16 residues. Looked up from germline, CDR1 is LGHNT and CDR2 is FRNRAP. DNA for the CDR3: TGTGCTAGTGGTCAAACGACCCTCCGGGACAAGGATGGCTACACCTTC. Protein: CASGQTTLRDKDGYTF.

The sample holds many counts of this clonotype. V and J are TRBV7-2 and TRBJ1-1, with TRBD1 matching over 7 bases. The CDR3 is made up of 14 amino acids. Germline CDR1 reads SGHTA; CDR2 reads FQGNSA. J was trimmed by 4 bases and V by 5 bases; bases with no gene match: 7. Here the CDR3 DNA reads TGTGCCAGCAGCCGGGACAGATTTTTCACTGAAGCTTTCTTT. It yields the protein CASSRDRFFTEAFF.

The V call is TRBV28, the J call TRBJ2-3; no clear D gene. This CDR3 contains 12 residues. CDR1 and CDR2 from the germline V gene are MDHEN and SYDVKM. The V end was cut by 3 bases, the J end by 7 bases, with 8 bases between. The chain's CDR3 is CASSFAFYTQYF. CDR3 in DNA: TGTGCCAGCAGTTTTGCATTTTATACGCAGTATTTT.

This clonotype was picked up a small number of times. This chain uses TRBV7-7 with TRBJ2-1; D possibly corresponds to TRBD2 (6 bases). Trimming pared 1 base from V and 5 bases from J, leaving 12 bases between. CDR1 is SSHAT, CDR2 FNYEAQ, per germline (reference sequence). This CDR3 spans 15 amino acids. The CDR3 bases are TGTGCCAGCAGCTTAGGTCGGTGGGGGGACAATGAGCAGTTCTTC. This sequence encodes CASSLGRWGDNEQFF.

This chain uses TRBV7-2 with TRBJ2-2; D is unresolved. Trimming pared 1 base from V and 6 bases from J, leaving 15 bases between. Germline loops: CDR1 SGHTA, CDR2 FQGNSA. This CDR3 contains 16 residues. The CDR3 DNA follows: TGTGCCAGCAGCTTAGGGAGTTCTGGCGTTGCCGGGGAGCTGTTTTTT. Amino acids: CASSLGSSGVAGELFF.

This chain joins TRBV20-1 and TRBJ2-3, with unresolved D. V was shortened by 3 bases and J by 1 base, with 17 bases between the two germline ends. CDR1 and CDR2 from the germline V gene are DFQATT and SNEGSKA (reference sequence). The CDR3 is 16 amino acids. The CDR3 protein is CSARGLAPQGTDTQYF. Here the CDR3 DNA reads TGCAGTGCTAGGGGCCTTGCTCCCCAGGGCACAGATACGCAGTATTTT.

This clonotype has ten or more counts. The chain recombines TRBV5-1 with TRBJ2-5, with a tentative D call TRBD2 (6 bases). Germline lookup yields CDR1 SGHRS and CDR2 YFSETQ. Between the trimmed V and J ends, which lost 3 bases and 5 bases, there was a span of 8 bases. The CDR3 contains 12 residues. CDR3 in amino acids: CASSWGRETQYF. Written as DNA, the CDR3 is TGCGCCAGCAGCTGGGGGAGGGAGACCCAGTACTTC.

In this sample, this clonotype turned up a few times. The chain combines TRBV15 with TRBJ2-1, with TRBD2 matching over 7 bases. Germline V gene sequence: CDR1 LNHNV, CDR2 YYDKDF (reference sequence). This CDR3 is 14 amino acids long. The V and J ends lost 0 bases and 9 bases, in that order; junction bases with no gene match: 5. This CDR3 is CATSREGTTLEQFF. As DNA, the CDR3 is TGTGCCACCAGCAGAGAAGGGACTACTCTTGAGCAGTTCTTC.

This clonotype was seen a few times. The chain carries TRBV12-3 or TRBV12-4 and TRBJ1-6; D remains ambiguous. V lost 3 bases, J lost 7 bases, and 7 bases lay in between. The CDR3 extends over 13 amino acids. CDR3 nucleotides: TGTGCCAGCAGTTTTACGGGGAATTCACCCCTCCACTTT. Translation gives CASSFTGNSPLHF.